This T cell receptor beta chain was recovered during a study of Ad26.COV2.S vaccination and SARS-CoV-2 variants. Overall study findings and caveats: Total T cell responses, in the TCR breadth and depth analyses, may have been underestimated.

Profiling relied on immunoSEQ multiplex PCR, and the TCRdb table lists in-frame clones only, not all of them. The profile shows 330,000 or so clones, 90% of them singletons. The treatment here: 19 received Ad26.COV2.S at low or high dose, single or two shots; 5 received placebo; per-sample allocation not given. At day 63 after the first vaccine or placebo injection, samples were drawn. This adult donor, from Boston, was 18-55 years old. CDR1 and CDR2 (germline): MGHRA, YSYEKL. V dropped 0 bases and J dropped 2 bases, with 10 bases sitting between them. This CDR3 contains 15 residues. Only one count was recorded for this clone. Its antigen remains unknown.

The starting material was peripheral blood, obtained in a trial of Ad26.COV2.S vaccine versus placebo. The V and J genes are TRBV4-1 and TRBJ1-1; D gene uncertain. This receptor was identified in a person between 18 and 65 years old who received the Ad26.COV2.S COVID-19 vaccine or a placebo. This chain's CDR3 is CASSQEARFNTEAFF. As DNA, the CDR3 is TGCGCCAGCAGCCAAGAAGCCAGATTCAACACTGAAGCTTTCTTT.